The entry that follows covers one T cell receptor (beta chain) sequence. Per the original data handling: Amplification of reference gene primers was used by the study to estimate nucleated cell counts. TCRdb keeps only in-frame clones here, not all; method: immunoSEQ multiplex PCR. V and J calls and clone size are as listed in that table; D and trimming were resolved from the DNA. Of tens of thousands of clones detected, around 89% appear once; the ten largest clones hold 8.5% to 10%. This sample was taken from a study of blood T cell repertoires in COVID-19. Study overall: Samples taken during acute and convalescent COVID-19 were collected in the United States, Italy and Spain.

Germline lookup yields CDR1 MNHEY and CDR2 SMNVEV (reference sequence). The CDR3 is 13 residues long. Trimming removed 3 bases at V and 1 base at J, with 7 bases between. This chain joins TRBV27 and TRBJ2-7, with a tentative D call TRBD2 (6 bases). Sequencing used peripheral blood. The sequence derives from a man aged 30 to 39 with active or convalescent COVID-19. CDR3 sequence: CASSFRGSYEQYF. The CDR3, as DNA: TGTGCCAGCAGTTTTCGGGGGTCCTACGAGCAGTACTTC.